This T cell receptor beta chain comes out of a study of blood T cell repertoires in COVID-19. Looking at the study overall: Acute and convalescent COVID-19 samples came from the United States, Italy and Spain.

Patients from Seattle were sampled longitudinally, starting during active infection. Methods used by the authors: Reference gene primer amplification in the assay estimated nucleated cell counts. Sequenced by immunoSEQ multiplex PCR; TCRdb stores in-frame clones only, minus some. The V and J calls and clone size are taken from that table; D and trimming were inferred from the DNA. Here the sample spans 150,000 to 200,000 clones, 70% to 85% being singletons. The CDR3 consists of 13 residues. The germline V gene encodes CDR1 SNHLY and CDR2 FYNNEI. V was cut by 10 bases and J by 6 bases, with 15 bases left in between.

The J gene is TRBJ1-4, the V gene TRBV2; weak D call: TRBD1 (5 bases). The source material was peripheral blood. This sequence was found in a man at least 80 years old with COVID-19, enrolled during active disease. This CDR3 is CATRQFMDEKLFF. In nucleotides, the CDR3 is TGTGCCACCCGACAGTTTATGGATGAAAAACTGTTTTTT.